The clone carrying this T cell receptor beta chain was seen many times. Germline CDR1 reads SGHAT; CDR2 reads FQNNGV. The CDR3 extends over 12 amino acids. Trimming shortened V by 5 bases and J by 6 bases, and 8 bases separated the two germline ends. This record belongs to a study of read filtering for tumor transcriptome and immune sequencing. In the study overall: Whole-transcriptome libraries were prepared after DNase treatment. TCR-mapped reads were about 4 to 11 million with IR-seq versus about 75 to 1,400 with RNA-seq.

From approximately 430 ng of RNA, a library with molecular barcoded alpha/delta and beta/gamma adaptors was made. Using its own MiXCR run on the reads, TCRdb lists one record per CDR3 protein. There are roughly 61,000 distinct CDR3 sequences in the sample; about 12% occur only once, and 16% lies in the top ten. The genes are TRBV11-2 and TRBJ1-5; D gene ambiguous. Source material: a population of CD138-negative cells sorted from bone marrow. This sequence originates from a donor over 35 with multiple myeloma. The CDR3 DNA reads as TGTGCCAGCAGCCTCCAAGGTCAGCCCCAGCATTTT. This encodes CASSLQGQPQHF.